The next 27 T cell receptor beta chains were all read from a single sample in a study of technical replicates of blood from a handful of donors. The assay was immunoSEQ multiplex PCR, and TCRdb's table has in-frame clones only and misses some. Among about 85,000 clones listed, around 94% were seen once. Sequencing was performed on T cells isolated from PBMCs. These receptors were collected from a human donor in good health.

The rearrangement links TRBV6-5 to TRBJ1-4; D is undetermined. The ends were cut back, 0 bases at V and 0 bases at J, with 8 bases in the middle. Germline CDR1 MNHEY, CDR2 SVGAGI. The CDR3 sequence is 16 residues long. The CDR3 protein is CASSYSFTATNEKLFF. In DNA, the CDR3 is TGTGCCAGCAGTTACTCGTTTACAGCAACTAATGAAAAACTGTTTTTT.

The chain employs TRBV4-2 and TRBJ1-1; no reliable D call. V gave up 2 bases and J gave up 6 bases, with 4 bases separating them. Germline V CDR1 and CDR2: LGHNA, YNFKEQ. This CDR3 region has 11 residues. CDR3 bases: TGTGCCAGCAGCCAACCGGCTGAAGCTTTCTTT. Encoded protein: CASSQPAEAFF.

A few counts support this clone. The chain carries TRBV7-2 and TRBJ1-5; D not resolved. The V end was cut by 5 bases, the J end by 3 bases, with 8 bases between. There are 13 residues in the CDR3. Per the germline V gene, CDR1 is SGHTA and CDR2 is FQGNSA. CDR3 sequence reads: CASSRQDNQPQHF. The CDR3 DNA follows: TGTGCCAGCAGCCGTCAGGACAATCAGCCCCAGCATTTT.

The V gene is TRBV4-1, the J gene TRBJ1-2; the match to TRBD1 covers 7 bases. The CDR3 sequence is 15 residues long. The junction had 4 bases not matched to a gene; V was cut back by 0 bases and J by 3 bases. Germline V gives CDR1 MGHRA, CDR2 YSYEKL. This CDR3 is CASSQDLGTDYGYTF. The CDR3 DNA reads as TGCGCCAGCAGCCAAGATTTGGGGACAGACTATGGCTACACCTTC.

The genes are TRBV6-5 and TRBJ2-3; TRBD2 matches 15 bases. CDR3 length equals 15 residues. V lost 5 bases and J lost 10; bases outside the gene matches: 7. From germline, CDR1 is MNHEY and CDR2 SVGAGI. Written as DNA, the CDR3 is TGTGCCAGCAGTGCCCCCCGGACTAGCGGGGGGGCGCAGTATTTT. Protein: CASSAPRTSGGAQYF.

CDR3 in DNA: TGTGCCAGCAGCCAAAGCCGGGACAGGTCAGGCTATGGCTACACCTTC. Its translation is CASSQSRDRSGYGYTF. This chain links TRBV4-2 with TRBJ1-2; 8 nucleotides agree with TRBD1. Unmatched junction bases numbered 9, after V lost 2 bases and J lost 4 bases. Germline V lookup: CDR1 LGHNA, CDR2 YNFKEQ. The CDR3 runs 16 residues.

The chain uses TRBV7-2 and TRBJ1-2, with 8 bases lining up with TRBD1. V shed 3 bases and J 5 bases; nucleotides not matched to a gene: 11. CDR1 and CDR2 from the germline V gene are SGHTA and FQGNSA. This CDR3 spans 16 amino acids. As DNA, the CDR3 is TGTGCCAGCAGCTTCGGACAGGGTGTAGGACGATATGGCTACACCTTC. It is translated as CASSFGQGVGRYGYTF.

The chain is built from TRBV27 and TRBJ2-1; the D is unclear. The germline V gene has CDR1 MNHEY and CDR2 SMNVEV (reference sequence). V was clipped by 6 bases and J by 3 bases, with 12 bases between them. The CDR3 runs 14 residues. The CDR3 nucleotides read TGTGCCAGCAGAAAACCCGGGTTCTACAATGAGCAGTTCTTC. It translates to CASRKPGFYNEQFF.

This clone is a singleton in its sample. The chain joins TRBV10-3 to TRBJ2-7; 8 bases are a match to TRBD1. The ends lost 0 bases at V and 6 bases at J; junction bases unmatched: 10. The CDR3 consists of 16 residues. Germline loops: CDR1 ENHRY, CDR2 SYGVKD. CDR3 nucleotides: TGTGCCATCAGTGAGTCTGACAGGGGTTATTTTTGCGAGCAGTACTTC. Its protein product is CAISESDRGYFCEQYF.

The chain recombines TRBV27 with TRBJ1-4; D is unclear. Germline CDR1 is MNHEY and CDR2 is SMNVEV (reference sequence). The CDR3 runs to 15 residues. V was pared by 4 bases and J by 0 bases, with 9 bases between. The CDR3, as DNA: TGTGCCAGCAGTTCACTAGTACCAACTAATGAAAAACTGTTTTTT. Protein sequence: CASSSLVPTNEKLFF.

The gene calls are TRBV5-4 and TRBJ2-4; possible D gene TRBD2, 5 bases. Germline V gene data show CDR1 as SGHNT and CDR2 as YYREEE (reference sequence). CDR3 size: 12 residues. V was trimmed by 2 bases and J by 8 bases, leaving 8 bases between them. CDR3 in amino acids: CASSFGGDIQYF. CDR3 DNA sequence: TGTGCCAGCAGCTTCGGAGGAGACATTCAGTACTTC.

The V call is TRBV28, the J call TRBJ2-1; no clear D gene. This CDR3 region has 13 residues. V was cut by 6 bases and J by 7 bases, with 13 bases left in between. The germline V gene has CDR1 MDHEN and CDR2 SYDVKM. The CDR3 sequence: CASSLSPRNEQFF. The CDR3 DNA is TGTGCCAGCAGCCTGTCCCCTAGGAATGAGCAGTTCTTC.

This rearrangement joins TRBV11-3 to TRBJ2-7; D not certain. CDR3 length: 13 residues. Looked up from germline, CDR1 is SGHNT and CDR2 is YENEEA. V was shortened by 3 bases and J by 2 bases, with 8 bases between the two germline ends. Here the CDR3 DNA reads TGTGCCAGCAGCTTCGCACCTACCTACGAGCAGTACTTC. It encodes CASSFAPTYEQYF.

CDR3 sequence (DNA): TGTGCCAGCAGCCCCCGCGGGGGGCGGATCCAAGCTAACTATGGCTACACCTTC. Residues: CASSPRGGRIQANYGYTF. The chain is built from TRBV4-2 and TRBJ1-2, with TRBD1 as a possible D gene (6 bases). In germline, CDR1 is LGHNA, CDR2 YNFKEQ. Trimming left V 4 bases short and J 0 bases short, with 21 bases between. This CDR3 is 18 amino acids long.

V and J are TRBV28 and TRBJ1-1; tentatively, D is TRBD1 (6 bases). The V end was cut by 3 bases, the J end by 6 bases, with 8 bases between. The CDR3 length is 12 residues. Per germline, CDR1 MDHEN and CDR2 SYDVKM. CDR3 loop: CASSLGASEAFF. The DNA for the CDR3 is TGTGCCAGCAGTTTGGGGGCATCTGAAGCTTTCTTT.

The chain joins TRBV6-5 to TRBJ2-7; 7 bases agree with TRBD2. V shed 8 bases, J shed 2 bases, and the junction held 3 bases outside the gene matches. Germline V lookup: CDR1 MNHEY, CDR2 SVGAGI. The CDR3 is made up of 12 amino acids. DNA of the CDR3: TGTGCCAGCGGGGCGGGAGCCTACGAGCAGTACTTC. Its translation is CASGAGAYEQYF.

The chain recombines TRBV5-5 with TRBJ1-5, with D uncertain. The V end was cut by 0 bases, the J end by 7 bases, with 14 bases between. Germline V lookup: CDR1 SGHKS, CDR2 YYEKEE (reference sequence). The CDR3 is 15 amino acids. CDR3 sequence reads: CASSLERQVSQPQHF. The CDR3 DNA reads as TGTGCCAGCAGCTTGGAGAGACAAGTCTCACAGCCCCAGCATTTT.

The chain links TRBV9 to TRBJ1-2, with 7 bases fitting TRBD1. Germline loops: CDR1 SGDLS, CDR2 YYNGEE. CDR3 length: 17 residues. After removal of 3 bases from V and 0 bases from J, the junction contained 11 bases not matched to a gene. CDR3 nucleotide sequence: TGTGCCAGCAGCGAGGGGCCTCAGGGGGTAGCTAACTATGGCTACACCTTC. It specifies CASSEGPQGVANYGYTF. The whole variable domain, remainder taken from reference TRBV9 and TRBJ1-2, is DSGVTQTPKHLITATGQRVTLRCSPRSGDLSVYWYQQSLDQGLQFLIQYYNGEERAKGNILERFSAQQFPDLHSELNLSSLELGDSALYFCASSEGPQGVANYGYTFGSGTRLTVV.

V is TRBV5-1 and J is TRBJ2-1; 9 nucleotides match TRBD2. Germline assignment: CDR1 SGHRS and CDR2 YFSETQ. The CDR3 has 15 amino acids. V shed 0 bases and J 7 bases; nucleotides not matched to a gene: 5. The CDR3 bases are TGCGCCAGCAGCTTGGGACTAGCGGATATTAATGAGCAGTTCTTC. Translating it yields CASSLGLADINEQFF.

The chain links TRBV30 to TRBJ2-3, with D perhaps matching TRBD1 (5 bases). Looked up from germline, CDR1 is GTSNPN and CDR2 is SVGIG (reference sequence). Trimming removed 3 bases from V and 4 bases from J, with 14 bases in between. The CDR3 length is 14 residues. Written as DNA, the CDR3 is TGTGCCTGGAGGCAGGGAACAGGAGCAGATACGCAGTATTTT. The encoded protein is CAWRQGTGADTQYF.

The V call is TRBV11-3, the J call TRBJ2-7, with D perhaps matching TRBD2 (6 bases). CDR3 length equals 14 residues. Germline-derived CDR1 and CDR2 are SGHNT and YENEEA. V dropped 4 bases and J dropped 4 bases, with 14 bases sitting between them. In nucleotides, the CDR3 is TGTGCCAGCAGCTCTCGGGAGAAAATTTACGAGCAGTACTTC. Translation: CASSSREKIYEQYF.

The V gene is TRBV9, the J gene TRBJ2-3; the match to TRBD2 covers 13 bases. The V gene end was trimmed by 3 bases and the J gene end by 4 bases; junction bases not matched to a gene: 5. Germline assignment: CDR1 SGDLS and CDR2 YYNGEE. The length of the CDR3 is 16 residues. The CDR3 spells CASSARLAGGSDTQYF. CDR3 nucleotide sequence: TGTGCCAGCAGCGCCCGACTAGCGGGGGGATCAGATACGCAGTATTTT.

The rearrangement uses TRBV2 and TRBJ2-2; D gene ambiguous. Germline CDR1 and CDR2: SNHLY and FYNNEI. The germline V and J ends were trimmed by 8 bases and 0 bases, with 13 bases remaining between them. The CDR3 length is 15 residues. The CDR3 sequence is CASQSGPTNTGELFF. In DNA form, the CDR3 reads TGTGCCAGCCAATCGGGTCCGACGAACACCGGGGAGCTGTTTTTT.

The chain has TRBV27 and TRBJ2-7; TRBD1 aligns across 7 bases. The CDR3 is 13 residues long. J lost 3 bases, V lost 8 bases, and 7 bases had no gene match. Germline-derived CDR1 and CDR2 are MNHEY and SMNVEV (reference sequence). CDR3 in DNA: TGTGCCAGCCCTCCTTACAGGGGCTACGAGCAGTACTTC. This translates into CASPPYRGYEQYF.

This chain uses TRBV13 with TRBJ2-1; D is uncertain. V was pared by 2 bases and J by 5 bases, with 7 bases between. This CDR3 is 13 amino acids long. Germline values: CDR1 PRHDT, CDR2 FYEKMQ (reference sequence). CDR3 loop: CASSLLSHNEQFF. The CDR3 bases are TGTGCCAGCAGCTTACTATCCCACAATGAGCAGTTCTTC. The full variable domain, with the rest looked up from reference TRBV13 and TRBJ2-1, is AAGVIQSPRHLIKEKRETATLKCYPIPRHDTVYWYQQGPGQDPQFLISFYEKMQSDKGSIPDRFSAQQFSDYHSELNMSSLELGDSALYFCASSLLSHNEQFFGPGTRLTVL.

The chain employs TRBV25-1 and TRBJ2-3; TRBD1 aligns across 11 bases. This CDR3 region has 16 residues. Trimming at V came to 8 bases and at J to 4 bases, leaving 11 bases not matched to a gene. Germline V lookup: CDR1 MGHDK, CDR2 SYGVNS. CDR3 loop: CASSSGTGGSADTQYF. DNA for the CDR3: TGTGCCAGCTCCTCCGGGACAGGGGGATCCGCAGATACGCAGTATTTT. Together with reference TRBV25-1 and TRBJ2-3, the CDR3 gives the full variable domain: EADIYQTPRYLVIGTGKKITLECSQTMGHDKMYWYQQDPGMELHLIHYSYGVNSTEKGDLSSESTVSRIRTEHFPLTLESARPSHTSQYLCASSSGTGGSADTQYFGPGTRLTVL.

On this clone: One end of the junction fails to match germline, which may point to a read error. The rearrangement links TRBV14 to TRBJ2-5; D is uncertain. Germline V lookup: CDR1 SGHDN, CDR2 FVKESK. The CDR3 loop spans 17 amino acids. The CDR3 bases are TGTGCCAGCAGCCAGACCCATAGTGAGGAGAGGCAAGAGGCCCAGTACTTC. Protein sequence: CASSQTHSEERQEAQYF.